This TCR beta chain was sequenced for a study of T-cell memory formation after mild COVID-19. About the study: The study found TCR clusters largely donor specific.

As to this clonotype: What it binds is unknown.

Findings and caveats of the study: Shrinking CD4+ clones were chiefly CM and EM; CD8+ ones were chiefly EMRA.

MiXCR, applied by TCRdb to the 5' RACE reads, yields one record per CDR3 protein. The sample consists of approximately 170,000 distinct CDR3 sequences, 13% of them appearing once. V lost 4 bases and J lost 2; bases outside the gene matches: 14. The germline V gene encodes CDR1 SGHRS and CDR2 YFSETQ. The CDR3 consists of 17 residues. The sequenced sample was PBMCs or a T cell subset sorted from them (not recorded which). This sequence was found in a man in his late teens or twenties who had mild COVID-19 (a few samples of this study predate the infection). Cell type and time point are not known. This sequence joins TRBV5-1 and TRBJ2-7; 8 bases align to TRBD2. CDR3 sequence (DNA): TGCGCCAGCAGCCCCCAAATCTTGCTAGCGGGTGCCTACGAGCAGTACTTC. Translated: CASSPQILLAGAYEQYF.